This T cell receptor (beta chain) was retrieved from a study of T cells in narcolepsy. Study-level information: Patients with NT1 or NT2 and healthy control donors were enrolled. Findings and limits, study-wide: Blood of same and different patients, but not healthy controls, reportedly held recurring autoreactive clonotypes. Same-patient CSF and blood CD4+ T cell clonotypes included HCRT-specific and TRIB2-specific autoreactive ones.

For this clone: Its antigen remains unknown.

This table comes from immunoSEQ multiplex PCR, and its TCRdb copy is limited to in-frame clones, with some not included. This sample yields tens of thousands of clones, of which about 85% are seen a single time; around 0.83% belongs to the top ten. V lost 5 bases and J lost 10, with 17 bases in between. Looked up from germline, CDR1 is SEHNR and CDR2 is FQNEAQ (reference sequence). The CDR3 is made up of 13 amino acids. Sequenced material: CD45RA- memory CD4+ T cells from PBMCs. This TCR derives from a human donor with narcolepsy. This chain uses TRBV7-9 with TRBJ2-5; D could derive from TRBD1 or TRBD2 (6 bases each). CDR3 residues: CASSPPTGRIQYF. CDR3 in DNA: TGTGCCAGCAGCCCGCCCACAGGGAGGATCCAGTACTTC.